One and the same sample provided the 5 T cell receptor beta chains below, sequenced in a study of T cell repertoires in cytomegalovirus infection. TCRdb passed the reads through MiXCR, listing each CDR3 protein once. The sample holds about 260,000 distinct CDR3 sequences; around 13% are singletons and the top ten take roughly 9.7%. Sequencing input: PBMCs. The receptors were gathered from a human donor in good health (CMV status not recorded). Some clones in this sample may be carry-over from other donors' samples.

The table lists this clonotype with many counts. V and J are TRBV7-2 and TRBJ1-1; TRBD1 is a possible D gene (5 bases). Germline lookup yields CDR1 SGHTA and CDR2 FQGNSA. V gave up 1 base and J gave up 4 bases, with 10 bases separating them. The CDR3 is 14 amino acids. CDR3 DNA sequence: TGTGCCAGCAGCTTAGTCGGGGGAGTCACTGAAGCTTTCTTT. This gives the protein CASSLVGGVTEAFF. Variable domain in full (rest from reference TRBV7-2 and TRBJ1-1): GAGVSQSPSNKVTEKGKDVELRCDPISGHTALYWYRQSLGQGLEFLIYFQGNSAPDKSGLPSDRFSAERTGGSVSTLTIQRTQQEDSAVYLCASSLVGGVTEAFFGQGTRLTVV.

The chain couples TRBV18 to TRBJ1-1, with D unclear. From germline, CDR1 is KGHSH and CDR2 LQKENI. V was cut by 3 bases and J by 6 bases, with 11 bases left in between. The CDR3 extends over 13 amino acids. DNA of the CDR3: TGTGCCAGCTCACCGGAAAGCCGGGCTGAAGCTTTCTTT. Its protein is CASSPESRAEAFF.

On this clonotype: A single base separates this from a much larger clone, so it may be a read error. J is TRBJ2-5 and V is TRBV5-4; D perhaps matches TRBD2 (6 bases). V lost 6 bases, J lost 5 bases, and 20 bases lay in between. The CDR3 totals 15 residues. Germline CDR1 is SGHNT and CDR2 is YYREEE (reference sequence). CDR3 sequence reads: CASNLQTGGGETQYF. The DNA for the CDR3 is TGTGCCAGCAACCTCCAAACCGGTGGAGGGGAGACCCAGTACTTC.

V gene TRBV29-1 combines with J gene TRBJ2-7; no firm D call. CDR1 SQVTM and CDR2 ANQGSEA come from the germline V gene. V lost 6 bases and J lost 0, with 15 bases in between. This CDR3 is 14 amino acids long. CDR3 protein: CSVQLPRSSYEQYF. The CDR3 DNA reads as TGCAGCGTCCAGCTACCCCGGAGCTCCTACGAGCAGTACTTC.

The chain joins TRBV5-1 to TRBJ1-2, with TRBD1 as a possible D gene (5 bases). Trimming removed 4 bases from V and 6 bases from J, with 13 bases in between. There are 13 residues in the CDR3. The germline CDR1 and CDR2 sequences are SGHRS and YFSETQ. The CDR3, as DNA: TGCGCCAGCAGCGTTGGAGGGGCGGATGGCTACACCTTC. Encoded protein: CASSVGGADGYTF.